This TCR beta chain was profiled in a study of T cell responses to AZD1222 COVID-19 vaccine. This clone appeared a single time. The antigen is not known. CDR3 length: 15 residues. V trimming: 6 bases; J trimming: 3 bases; junction bases outside the gene matches: 8. From germline, CDR1 is SNHLY and CDR2 FYNNEI. Clones were read by immunoSEQ multiplex PCR, and TCRdb kept only the in-frame ones, dropping some. The sample has about 82,000 clones, around nine tenths seen once. Pooling was applied to second doses at about 4 or about 12 weeks. Study-wide results and limits: Nearly half of unique spike-specific TCRs reportedly avoided B.1.351 and B.1.1.7 mutated regions. Repertoires were obtained solely post-peak T cell response. Seropositive at baseline were only a handful of AZD1222 recipients.

The sequencing here drew on peripheral blood, taken 28 days after the second AZD1222 dose. The clonotype comes from an adult who received the AZD1222 COVID-19 vaccine. The chain is built from TRBV2 and TRBJ1-3, with 7 bases aligning to TRBD1. CDR3 amino acids: CASSPQGGLGNTIYF. The CDR3 nucleotides are TGTGCCAGCAGCCCGCAGGGGGGACTTGGAAACACCATATATTTT.